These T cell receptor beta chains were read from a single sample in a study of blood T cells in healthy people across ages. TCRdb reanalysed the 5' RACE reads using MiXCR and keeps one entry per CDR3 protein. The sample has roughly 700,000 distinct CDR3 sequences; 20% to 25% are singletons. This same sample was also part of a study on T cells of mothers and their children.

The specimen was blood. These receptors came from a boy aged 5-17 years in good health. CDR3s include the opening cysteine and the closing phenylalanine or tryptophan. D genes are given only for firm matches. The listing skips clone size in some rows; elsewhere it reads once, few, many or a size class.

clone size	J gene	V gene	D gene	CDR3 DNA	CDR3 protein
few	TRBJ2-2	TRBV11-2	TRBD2	TGTGCCAGCAGCTTTATGAGCGGGGTTTCCGGGGAGCTGTTTTTT	CASSFMSGVSGELFF
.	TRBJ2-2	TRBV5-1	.	TGCGCCAGCAGCTTGGAGCTTCTAGCTTCCGGGGAGCTGTTTTTT	CASSLELLASGELFF
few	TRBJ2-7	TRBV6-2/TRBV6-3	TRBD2	TGTGCCAGCGGTAGCGGGGGAAGCTCCTACGAGCAGTACTTC	CASGSGGSSYEQYF
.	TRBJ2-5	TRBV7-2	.	TGTGCCAGCAGCTCTCTCCTTCGGGTTGAAGAGACCCAGTACTTC	CASSSLLRVEETQYF
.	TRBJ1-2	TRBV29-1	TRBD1	TGCAGCGTCCAAGATATTACGGACAGGGGCTATGGCTACACCTTC	CSVQDITDRGYGYTF
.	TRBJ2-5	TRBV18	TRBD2	TGTGCCAGCTCACCTGAGGAACTAGCGGGGGAGACCCAGTACTTC	CASSPEELAGETQYF
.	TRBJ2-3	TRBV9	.	TGTGCCAGCAGCGCTGGGGTCAGTACAGATACGCAGTATTTT	CASSAGVSTDTQYF
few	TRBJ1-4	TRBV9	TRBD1	TGTGCCAGCAGCCGAGGGACAGGGGAGGGCGAAAAACTGTTTTTT	CASSRGTGEGEKLFF
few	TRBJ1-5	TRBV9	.	TGTGCCAGCAGCGTAGGCATCTCCAATCAGCCCCAGCATTTT	CASSVGISNQPQHF
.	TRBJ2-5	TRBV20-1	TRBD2	TGCAGTGCTAACCGGGGGGGAGGAATGGGGGAGCAGTACTTC	CSANRGGGMGEQYF
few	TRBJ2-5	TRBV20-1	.	TGCAGTGCTAGAGATTTGAAGAGGGGCTCAGAGACCCAGTACTTC	CSARDLKRGSETQYF
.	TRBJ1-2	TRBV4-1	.	TGCGCCAGCAGCCAAGATACGGGGCCGAGGGGCTACACCTTC	CASSQDTGPRGYTF
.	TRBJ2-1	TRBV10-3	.	TGTGCCATCAGAGAGGAGGGGGGTATCTACAATGAGCAGTTCTTC	CAIREEGGIYNEQFF
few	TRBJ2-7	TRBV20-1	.	TGCAGTGCTAGAGTTTCCGCGGGCGGCTACGAGCAGTACTTC	CSARVSAGGYEQYF
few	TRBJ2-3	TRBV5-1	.	TGCGCCAGCAGCTTGTCGGACAGCCCCACAGATACGCAGTATTTT	CASSLSDSPTDTQYF
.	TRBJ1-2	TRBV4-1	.	TGCGCCAGCAGCCAAGATCGGGCAGGTGCTGGCTACACCTTC	CASSQDRAGAGYTF
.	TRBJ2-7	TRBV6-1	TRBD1	TGTGCCAGCAGTAACACGCTTGTGGACAGGGTCCACGAGCAGTACTTC	CASSNTLVDRVHEQYF